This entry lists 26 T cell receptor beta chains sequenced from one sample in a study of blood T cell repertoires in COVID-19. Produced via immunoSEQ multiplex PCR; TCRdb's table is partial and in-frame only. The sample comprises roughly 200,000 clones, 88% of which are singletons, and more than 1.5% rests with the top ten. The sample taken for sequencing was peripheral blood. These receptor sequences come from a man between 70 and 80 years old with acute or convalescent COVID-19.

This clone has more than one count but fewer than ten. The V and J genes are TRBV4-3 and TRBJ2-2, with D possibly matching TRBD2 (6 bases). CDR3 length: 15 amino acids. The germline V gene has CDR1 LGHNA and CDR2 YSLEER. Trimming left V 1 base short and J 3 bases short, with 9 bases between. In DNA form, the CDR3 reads TGCGCCAGCAGCCAAGCCGGGAGTTACACCGGGGAGCTGTTTTTT. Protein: CASSQAGSYTGELFF.

CDR3 in DNA: TGTGCCAGTAGTATGGGAGGGGCCAACTATGGCTACACCTTC. Protein product: CASSMGGANYGYTF. The genes are TRBV19 and TRBJ1-2; a weak D match, TRBD1 (5 bases). The CDR3 is 14 residues long. Germline CDR1 reads LNHDA; CDR2 reads SQIVND (reference sequence). The V end lost 3 bases, the J end lost 2 bases, and 10 bases lay between the germline ends.

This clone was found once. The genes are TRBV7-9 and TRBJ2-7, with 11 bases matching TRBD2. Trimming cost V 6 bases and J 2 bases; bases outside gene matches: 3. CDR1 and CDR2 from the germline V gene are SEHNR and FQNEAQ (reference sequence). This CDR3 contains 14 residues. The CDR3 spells CASRLAGGTYEQYF. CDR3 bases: TGTGCCAGCAGGCTAGCGGGAGGCACCTACGAGCAGTACTTC.

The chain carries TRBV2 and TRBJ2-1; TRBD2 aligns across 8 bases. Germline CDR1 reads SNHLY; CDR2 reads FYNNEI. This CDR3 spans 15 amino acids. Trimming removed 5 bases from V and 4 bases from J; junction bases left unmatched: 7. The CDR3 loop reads CASSSTSGQYNEQFF. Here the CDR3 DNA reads TGTGCCAGCAGTAGTACTAGCGGACAATACAATGAGCAGTTCTTC. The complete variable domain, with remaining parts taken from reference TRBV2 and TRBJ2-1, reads EPEVTQTPSHQVTQMGQEVILRCVPISNHLYFYWYRQILGQKVEFLVSFYNNEISEKSEIFDDQFSVERPDGSNFTLKIRSTKLEDSAMYFCASSSTSGQYNEQFFGPGTRLTVL.

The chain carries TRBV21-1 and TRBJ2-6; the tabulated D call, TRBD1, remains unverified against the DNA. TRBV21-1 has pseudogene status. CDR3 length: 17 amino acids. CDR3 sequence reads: CASSIRDRAGRANVLTF. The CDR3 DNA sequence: TGTGCCAGCAGCATCCGGGACAGGGCCGGGAGGGCCAACGTCCTGACTTTC.

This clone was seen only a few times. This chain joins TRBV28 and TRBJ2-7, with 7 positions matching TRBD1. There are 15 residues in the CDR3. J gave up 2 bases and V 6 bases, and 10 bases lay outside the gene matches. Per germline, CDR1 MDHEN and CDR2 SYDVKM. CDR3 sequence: CASRETGAGAYEQYF. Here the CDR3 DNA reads TGTGCCAGCAGAGAAACAGGGGCCGGGGCCTACGAGCAGTACTTC.

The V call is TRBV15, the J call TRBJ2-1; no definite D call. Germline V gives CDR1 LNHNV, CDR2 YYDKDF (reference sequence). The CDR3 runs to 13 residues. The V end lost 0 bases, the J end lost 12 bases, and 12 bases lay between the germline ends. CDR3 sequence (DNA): TGTGCCACCAGCAGAGATCGACACCGCCCGCAGTTCTTC. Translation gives CATSRDRHRPQFF.

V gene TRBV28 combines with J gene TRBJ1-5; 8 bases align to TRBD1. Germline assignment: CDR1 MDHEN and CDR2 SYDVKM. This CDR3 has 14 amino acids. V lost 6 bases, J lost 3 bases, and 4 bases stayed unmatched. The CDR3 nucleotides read TGTGCCAGCAGCGCAGGGGGCTCCAATCAGCCCCAGCATTTT. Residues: CASSAGGSNQPQHF.

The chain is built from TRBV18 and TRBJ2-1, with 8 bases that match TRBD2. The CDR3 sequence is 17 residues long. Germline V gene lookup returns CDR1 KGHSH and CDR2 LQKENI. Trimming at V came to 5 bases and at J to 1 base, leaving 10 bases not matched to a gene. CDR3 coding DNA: TGTGCCAGCTCATCCATTATAGCGGGAAGTTCCTACAATGAGCAGTTCTTC. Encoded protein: CASSSIIAGSSYNEQFF.

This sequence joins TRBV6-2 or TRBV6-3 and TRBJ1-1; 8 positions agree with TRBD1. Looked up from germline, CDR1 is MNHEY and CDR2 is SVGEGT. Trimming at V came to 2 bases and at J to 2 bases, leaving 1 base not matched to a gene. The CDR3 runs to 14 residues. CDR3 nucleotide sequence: TGTGCCAGCAGTTACCAGGGGGCAAACACTGAAGCTTTCTTT. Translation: CASSYQGANTEAFF.

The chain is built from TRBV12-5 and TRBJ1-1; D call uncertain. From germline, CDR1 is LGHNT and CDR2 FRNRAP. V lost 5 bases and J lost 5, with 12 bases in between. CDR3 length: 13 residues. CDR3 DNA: TGTGCTAGTGGTCCCCCCCCAGTGACTGAAGCTTTCTTT. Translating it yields CASGPPPVTEAFF.

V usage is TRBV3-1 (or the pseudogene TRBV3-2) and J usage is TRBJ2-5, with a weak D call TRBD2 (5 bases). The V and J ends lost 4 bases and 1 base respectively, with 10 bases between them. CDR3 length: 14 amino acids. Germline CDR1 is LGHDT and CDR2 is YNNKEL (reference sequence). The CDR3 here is CASSLALGQETQYF. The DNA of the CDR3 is TGTGCCAGCAGCCTAGCGCTGGGCCAAGAGACCCAGTACTTC.

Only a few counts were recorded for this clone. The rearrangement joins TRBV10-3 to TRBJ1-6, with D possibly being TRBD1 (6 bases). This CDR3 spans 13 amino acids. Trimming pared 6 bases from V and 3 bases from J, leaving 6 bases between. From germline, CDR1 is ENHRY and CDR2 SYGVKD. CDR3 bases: TGTGCCATCAGCAGGGGCTATAATTCACCCCTCCACTTT. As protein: CAISRGYNSPLHF.

In DNA, the CDR3 is TGTGCCAGCAGCGCCCCGGGAAAGAGCTCCTACGAGCAGTACTTC. Translating it yields CASSAPGKSSYEQYF. V usage is TRBV5-6 and J usage is TRBJ2-7; perhaps TRBD2 as D (5 bases). The CDR3 covers 15 residues. The germline V and J ends were trimmed by 4 bases and 0 bases, with 14 bases remaining between them. CDR1 and CDR2 (germline): SGHDT, YYEEEE.

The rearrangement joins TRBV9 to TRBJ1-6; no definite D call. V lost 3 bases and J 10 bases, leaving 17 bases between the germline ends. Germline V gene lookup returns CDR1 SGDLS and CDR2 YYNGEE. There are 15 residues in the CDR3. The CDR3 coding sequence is TGTGCCAGCAGCGCCCAGACCCACCCGGGGTCACCCCTCCACTTT. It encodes CASSAQTHPGSPLHF. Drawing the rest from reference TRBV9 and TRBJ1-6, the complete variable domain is DSGVTQTPKHLITATGQRVTLRCSPRSGDLSVYWYQQSLDQGLQFLIQYYNGEERAKGNILERFSAQQFPDLHSELNLSSLELGDSALYFCASSAQTHPGSPLHFGNGTRLTVT.

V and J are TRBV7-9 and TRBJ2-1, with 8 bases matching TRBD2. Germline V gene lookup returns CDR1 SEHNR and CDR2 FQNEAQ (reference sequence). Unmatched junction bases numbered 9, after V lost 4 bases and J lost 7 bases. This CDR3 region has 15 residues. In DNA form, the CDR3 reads TGTGCCAGCAGCTCGCGAGCGGGAGTTAAAAATGAGCAGTTCTTC. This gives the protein CASSSRAGVKNEQFF. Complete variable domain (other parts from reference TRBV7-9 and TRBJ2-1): DTGVSQNPRHKITKRGQNVTFRCDPISEHNRLYWYRQTLGQGPEFLTYFQNEAQLEKSRLLSDRFSAERPKGSFSTLEIQRTEQGDSAMYLCASSSRAGVKNEQFFGPGTRLTVL.

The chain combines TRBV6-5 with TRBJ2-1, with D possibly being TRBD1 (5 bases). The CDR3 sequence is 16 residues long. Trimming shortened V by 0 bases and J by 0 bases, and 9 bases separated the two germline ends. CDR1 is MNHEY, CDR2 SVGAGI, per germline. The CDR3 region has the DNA TGTGCCAGCAGTTACTCGGGGCAGCGCTCCTACAATGAGCAGTTCTTC. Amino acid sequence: CASSYSGQRSYNEQFF.

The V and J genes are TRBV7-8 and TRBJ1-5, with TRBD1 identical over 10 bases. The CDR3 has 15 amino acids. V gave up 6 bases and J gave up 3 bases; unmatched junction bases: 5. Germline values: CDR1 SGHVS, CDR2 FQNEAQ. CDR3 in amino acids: CASRRDRGHNQPQHF. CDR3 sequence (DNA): TGTGCCAGCAGACGGGACAGGGGACACAATCAGCCCCAGCATTTT.

CDR3 DNA: TGTGCCAGTAGTAAGGTTCAGGGGGCTTTGGGCCAAGAGACCCAGTACTTC. Amino acid sequence: CASSKVQGALGQETQYF. The V gene is TRBV19, the J gene TRBJ2-5, with 8 bases lining up with TRBD1. Germline CDR1 and CDR2: LNHDA and SQIVND (reference sequence). This CDR3 is built from 17 residues. The ends lost 4 bases at V and 1 base at J; junction bases unmatched: 11. The whole variable domain, filled in from reference TRBV19 and TRBJ2-5, reads DGGITQSPKYLFRKEGQNVTLSCEQNLNHDAMYWYRQDPGQGLRLIYYSQIVNDFQKGDIAEGYSVSREKKESFPLTVTSAQKNPTAFYLCASSKVQGALGQETQYFGPGTRLLVL.

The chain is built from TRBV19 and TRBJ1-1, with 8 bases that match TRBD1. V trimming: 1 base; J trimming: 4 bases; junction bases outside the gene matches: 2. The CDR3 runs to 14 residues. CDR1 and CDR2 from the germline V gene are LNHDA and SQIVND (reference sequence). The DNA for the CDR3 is TGTGCCAGTAGTATAGGGGACAGGCGCACTGAAGCTTTCTTT. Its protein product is CASSIGDRRTEAFF.

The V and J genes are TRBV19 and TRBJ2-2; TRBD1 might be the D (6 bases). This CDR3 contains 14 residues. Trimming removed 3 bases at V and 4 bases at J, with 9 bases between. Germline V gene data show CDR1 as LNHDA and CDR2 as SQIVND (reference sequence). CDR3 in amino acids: CASSISRGTGELFF. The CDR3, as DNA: TGTGCCAGTAGTATCTCCAGGGGCACCGGGGAGCTGTTTTTT.

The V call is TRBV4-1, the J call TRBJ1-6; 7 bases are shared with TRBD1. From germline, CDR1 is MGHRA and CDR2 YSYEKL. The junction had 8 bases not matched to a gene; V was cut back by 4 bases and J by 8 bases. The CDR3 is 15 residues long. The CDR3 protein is CASSLRDSAYSPLHF. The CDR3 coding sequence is TGCGCCAGCAGCCTTCGGGACAGTGCTTATTCACCCCTCCACTTT.

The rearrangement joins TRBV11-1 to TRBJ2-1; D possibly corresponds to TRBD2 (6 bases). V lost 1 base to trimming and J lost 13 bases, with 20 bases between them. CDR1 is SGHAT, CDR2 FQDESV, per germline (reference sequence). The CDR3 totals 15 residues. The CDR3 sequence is CASSLDSVVGGSQFF. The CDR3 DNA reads TGTGCCAGCAGCTTAGATTCGGTGGTGGGGGGAAGCCAGTTCTTC.

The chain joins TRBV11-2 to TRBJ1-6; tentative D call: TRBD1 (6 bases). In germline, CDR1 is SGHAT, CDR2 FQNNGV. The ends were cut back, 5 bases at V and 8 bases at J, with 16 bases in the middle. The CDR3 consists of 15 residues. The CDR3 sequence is CASSAPGHVDSPLHF. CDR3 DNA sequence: TGTGCCAGCAGCGCACCGGGACACGTGGATTCACCCCTCCACTTT.

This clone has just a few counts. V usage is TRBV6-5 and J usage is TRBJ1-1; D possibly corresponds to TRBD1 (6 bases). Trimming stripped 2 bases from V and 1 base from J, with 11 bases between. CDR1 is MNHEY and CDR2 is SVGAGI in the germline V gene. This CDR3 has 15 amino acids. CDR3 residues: CASSYQPGQNTEAFF. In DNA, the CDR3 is TGTGCCAGCAGTTACCAACCGGGACAGAACACTGAAGCTTTCTTT.

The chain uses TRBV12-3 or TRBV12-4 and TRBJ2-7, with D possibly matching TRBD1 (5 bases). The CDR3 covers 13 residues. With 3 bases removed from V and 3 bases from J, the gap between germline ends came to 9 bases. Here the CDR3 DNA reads TGTGCCAGCAGTTTGGGGCCGAGCTACGAGCAGTACTTC. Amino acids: CASSLGPSYEQYF.